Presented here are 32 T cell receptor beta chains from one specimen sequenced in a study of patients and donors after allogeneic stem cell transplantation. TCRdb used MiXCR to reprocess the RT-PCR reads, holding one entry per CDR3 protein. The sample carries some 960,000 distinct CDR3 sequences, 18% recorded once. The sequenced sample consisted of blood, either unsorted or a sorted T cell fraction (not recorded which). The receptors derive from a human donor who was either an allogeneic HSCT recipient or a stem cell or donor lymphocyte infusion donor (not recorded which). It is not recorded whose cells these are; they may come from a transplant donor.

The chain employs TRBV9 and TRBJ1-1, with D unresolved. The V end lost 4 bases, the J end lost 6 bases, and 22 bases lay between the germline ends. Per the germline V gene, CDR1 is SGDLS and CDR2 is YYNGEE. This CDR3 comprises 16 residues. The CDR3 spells CASSSPPDLGYAEAFF. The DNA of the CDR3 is TGTGCCAGCAGCTCCCCCCCGGATTTGGGATACGCTGAAGCTTTCTTT. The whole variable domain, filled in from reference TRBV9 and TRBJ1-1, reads DSGVTQTPKHLITATGQRVTLRCSPRSGDLSVYWYQQSLDQGLQFLIQYYNGEERAKGNILERFSAQQFPDLHSELNLSSLELGDSALYFCASSSPPDLGYAEAFFGQGTRLTVV.

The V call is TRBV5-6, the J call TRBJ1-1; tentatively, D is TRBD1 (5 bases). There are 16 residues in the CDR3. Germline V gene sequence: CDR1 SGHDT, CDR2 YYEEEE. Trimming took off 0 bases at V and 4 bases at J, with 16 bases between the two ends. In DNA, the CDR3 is TGTGCCAGCAGCTTGGTTCTGAGGGGTGGCCTCACTGAAGCTTTCTTT. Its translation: CASSLVLRGGLTEAFF.

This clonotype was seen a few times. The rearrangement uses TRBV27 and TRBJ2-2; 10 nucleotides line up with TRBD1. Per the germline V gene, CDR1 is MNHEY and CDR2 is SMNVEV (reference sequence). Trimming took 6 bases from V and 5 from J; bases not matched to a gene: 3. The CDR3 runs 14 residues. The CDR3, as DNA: TGTGCCAGCAGGGACAGGGGGGAGACCGGGGAGCTGTTTTTT. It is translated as CASRDRGETGELFF.

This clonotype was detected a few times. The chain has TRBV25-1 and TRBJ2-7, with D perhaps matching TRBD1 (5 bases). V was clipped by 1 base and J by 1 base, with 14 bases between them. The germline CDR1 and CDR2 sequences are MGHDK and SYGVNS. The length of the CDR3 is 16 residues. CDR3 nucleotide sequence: TGTGCCAGCAGTGAATCGATAGGATGGACATCCTACGAGCAGTACTTC. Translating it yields CASSESIGWTSYEQYF.

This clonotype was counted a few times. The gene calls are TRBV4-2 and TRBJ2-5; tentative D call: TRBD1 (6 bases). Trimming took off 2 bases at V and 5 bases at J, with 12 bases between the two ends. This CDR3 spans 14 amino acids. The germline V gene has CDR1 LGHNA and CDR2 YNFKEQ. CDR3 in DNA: TGTGCCAGCAGCCAAAATAGGGGGAAGGAGACCCAGTACTTC. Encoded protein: CASSQNRGKETQYF.

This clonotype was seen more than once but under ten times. The CDR3 DNA follows: TGTGCCAGCACAGAATTCATCAACTATGGCTACACCTTC. This sequence encodes CASTEFINYGYTF. This rearrangement joins TRBV12-3 or TRBV12-4 to TRBJ1-2, with D uncertain. The CDR3 spans 13 residues. Trimming cost V 7 bases and J 2 bases, with 11 bases left between them.

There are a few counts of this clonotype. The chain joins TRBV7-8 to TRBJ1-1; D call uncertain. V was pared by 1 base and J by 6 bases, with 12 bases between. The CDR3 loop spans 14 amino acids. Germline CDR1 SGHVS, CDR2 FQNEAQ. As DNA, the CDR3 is TGTGCCAGCAGCTTAGGTACAGCAGGACCTGAAGCTTTCTTT. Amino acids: CASSLGTAGPEAFF.

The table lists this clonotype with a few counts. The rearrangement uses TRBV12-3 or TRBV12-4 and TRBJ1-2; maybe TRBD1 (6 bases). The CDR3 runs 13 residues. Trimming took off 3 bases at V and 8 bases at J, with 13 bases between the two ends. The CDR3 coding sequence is TGTGCCAGCAGTTTCGGGACAAAAAGGGGCTACACCTTC. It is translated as CASSFGTKRGYTF.

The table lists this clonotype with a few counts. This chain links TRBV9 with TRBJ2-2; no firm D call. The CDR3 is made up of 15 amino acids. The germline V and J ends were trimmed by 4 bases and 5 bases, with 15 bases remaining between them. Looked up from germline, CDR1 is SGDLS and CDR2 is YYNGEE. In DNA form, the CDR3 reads TGTGCCAGCAGCCTAAGGGCCACCGGGACCGGGGAGCTGTTTTTT. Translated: CASSLRATGTGELFF.

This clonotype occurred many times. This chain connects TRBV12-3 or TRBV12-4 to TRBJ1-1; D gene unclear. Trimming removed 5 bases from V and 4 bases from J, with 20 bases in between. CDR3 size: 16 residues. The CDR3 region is CASSLQSIQWGTEAFF. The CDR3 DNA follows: TGTGCCAGCAGTCTCCAATCGATCCAGTGGGGCACTGAAGCTTTCTTT.

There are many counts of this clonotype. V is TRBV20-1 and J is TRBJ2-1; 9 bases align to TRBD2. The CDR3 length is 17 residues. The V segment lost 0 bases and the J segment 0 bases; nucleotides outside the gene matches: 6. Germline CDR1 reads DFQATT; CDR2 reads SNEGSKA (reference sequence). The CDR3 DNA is TGCAGTGCTAGAGACCGGATTAGCGGGAGCTCCTACAATGAGCAGTTCTTC. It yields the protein CSARDRISGSSYNEQFF.

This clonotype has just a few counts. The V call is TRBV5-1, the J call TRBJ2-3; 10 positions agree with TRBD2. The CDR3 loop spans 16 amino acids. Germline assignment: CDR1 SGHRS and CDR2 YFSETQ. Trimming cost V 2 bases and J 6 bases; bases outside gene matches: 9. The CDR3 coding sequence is TGCGCCAGCAGCTTACCCGGGACTAGCGTTGTGGATACGCAGTATTTT. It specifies CASSLPGTSVVDTQYF.

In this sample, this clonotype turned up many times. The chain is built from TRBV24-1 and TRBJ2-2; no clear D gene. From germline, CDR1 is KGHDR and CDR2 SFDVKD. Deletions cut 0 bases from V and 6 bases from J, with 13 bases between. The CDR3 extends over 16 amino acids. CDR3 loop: CATSDLASGKAGELFF. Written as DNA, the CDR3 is TGTGCCACCAGTGATTTGGCGTCTGGGAAGGCCGGGGAGCTGTTTTTT.

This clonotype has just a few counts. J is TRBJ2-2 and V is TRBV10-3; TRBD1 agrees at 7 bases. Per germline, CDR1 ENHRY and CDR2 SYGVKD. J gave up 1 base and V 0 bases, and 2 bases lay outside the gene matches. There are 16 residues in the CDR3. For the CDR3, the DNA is TGTGCCATCAGTGAGTCGGGGACAGTGAACACCGGGGAGCTGTTTTTT. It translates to CAISESGTVNTGELFF.

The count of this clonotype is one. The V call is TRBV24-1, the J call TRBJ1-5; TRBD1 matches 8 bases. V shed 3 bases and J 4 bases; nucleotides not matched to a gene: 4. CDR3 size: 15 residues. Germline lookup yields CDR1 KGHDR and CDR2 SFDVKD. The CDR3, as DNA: TGTGCCACCAGTGATGGGGACAGGTCTAATCAGCCCCAGCATTTT. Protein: CATSDGDRSNQPQHF.

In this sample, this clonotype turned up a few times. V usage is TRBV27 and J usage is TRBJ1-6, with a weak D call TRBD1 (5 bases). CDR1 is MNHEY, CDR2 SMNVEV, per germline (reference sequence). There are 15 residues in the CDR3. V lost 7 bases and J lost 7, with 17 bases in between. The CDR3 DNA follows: TGTGCCAGCATCCTCAGGCCAGGGTTGAATTCACCCCTCCACTTT. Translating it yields CASILRPGLNSPLHF.

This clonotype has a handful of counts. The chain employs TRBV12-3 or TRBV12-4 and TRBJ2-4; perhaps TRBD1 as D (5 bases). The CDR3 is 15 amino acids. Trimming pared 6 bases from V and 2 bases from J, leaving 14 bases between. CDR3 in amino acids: CASRPGKGTKNIQYF. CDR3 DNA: TGTGCCAGCAGACCAGGGAAAGGGACCAAAAACATTCAGTACTTC.

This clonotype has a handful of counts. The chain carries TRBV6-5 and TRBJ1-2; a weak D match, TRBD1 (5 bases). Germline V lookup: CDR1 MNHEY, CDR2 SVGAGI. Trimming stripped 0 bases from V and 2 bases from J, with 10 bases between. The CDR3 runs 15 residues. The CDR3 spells CASSYSDAGNYGYTF. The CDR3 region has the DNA TGTGCCAGCAGTTACTCCGATGCAGGGAACTATGGCTACACCTTC.

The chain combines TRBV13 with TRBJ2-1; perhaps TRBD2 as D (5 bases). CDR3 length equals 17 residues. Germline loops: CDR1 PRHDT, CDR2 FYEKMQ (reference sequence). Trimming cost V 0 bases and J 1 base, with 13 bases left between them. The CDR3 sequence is CASSLGLRTVSYNEQFF. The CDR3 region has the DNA TGTGCCAGCAGCTTAGGCCTGAGGACTGTATCCTACAATGAGCAGTTCTTC.

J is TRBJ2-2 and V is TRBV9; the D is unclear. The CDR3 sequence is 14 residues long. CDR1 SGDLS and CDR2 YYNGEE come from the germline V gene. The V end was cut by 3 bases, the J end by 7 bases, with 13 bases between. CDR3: CASSGPAALGELFF. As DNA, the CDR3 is TGTGCCAGCAGCGGTCCGGCGGCACTCGGGGAGCTGTTTTTT.

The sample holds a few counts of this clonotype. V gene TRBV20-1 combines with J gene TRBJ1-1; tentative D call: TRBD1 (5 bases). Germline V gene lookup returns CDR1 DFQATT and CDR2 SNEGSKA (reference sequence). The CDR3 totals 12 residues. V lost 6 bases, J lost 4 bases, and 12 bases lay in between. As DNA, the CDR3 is TGCAGTGCCACGGACATAATCACTGAAGCTTTCTTT. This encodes CSATDIITEAFF.

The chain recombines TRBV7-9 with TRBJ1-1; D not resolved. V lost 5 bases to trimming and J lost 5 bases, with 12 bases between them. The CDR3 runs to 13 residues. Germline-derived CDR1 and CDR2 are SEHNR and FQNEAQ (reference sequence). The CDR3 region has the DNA TGTGCCAGCAGCAACGGGAGAACGACTGAAGCTTTCTTT. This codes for CASSNGRTTEAFF.

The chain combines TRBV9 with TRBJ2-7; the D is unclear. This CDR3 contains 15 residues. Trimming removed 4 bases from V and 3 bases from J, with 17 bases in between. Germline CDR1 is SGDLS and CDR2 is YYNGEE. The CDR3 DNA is TGTGCCAGCAGCCCAGAGGTGAGGATGGGCTACGAGCAGTACTTC. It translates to CASSPEVRMGYEQYF.

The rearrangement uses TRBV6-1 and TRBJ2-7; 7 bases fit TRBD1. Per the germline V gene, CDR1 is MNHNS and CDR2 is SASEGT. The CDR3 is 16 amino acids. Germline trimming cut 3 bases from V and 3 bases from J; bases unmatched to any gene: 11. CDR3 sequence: CASSERGRSAFYEQYF. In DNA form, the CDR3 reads TGTGCCAGCAGTGAGAGGGGGCGTTCGGCGTTCTACGAGCAGTACTTC.

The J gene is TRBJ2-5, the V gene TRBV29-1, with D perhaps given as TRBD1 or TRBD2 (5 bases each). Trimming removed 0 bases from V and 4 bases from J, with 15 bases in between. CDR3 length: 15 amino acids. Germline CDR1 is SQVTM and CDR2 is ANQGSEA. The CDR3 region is CSVEDGTPAVETQYF. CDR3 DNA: TGCAGCGTTGAAGATGGGACCCCCGCGGTAGAGACCCAGTACTTC.

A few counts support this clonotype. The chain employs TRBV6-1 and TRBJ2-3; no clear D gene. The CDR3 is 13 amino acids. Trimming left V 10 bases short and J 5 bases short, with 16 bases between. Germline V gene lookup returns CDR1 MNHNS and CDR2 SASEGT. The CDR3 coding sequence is TGTGCCACGGGCCGGGCCCCGGGAGATACGCAGTATTTT. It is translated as CATGRAPGDTQYF.

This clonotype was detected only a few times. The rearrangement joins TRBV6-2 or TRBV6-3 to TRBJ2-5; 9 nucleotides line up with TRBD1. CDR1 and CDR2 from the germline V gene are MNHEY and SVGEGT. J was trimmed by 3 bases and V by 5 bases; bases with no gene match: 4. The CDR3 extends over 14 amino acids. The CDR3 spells CASSRGQGKETQYF. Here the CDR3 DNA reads TGTGCCAGCAGTCGCGGACAGGGGAAAGAGACCCAGTACTTC.

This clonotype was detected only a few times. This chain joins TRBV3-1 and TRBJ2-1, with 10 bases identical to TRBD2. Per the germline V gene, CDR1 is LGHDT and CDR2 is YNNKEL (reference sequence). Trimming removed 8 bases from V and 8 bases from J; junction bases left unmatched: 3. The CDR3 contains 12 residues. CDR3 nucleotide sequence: TGTGCCAGCCGACTAGCGGGTTATGAGCAGTTCTTC. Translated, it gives CASRLAGYEQFF.

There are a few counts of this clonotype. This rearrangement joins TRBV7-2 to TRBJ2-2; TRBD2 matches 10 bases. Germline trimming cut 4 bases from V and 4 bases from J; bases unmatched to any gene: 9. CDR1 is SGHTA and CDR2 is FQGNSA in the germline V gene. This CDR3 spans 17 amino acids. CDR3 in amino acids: CASSSPRLAGGTGELFF. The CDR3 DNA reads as TGTGCCAGCAGCTCCCCTAGACTAGCGGGTGGCACCGGGGAGCTGTTTTTT.

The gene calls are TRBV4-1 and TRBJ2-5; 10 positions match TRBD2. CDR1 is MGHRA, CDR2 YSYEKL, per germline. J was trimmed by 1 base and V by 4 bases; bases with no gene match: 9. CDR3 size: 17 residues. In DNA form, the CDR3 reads TGCGCCAGCAGCCCGAGCCTAGCGGGAGCCCTCCAAGAGACCCAGTACTTC. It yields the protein CASSPSLAGALQETQYF.

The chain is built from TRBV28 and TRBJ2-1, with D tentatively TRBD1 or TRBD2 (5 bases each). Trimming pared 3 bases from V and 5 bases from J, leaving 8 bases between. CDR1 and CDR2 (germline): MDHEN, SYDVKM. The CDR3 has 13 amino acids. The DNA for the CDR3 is TGTGCCAGCAGTTTCATGGGGGACAATGAGCAGTTCTTC. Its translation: CASSFMGDNEQFF. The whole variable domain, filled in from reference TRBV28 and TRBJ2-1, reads DVKVTQSSRYLVKRTGEKVFLECVQDMDHENMFWYRQDPGLGLRLIYFSYDVKMKEKGDIPEGYSVSREKKERFSLILESASTNQTSMYLCASSFMGDNEQFFGPGTRLTVL.

CDR3 DNA sequence: TGTGCCAGCAGTGAACGGTGGAGCGGGAGGCCCACAGATACGCAGTATTTT. Its protein is CASSERWSGRPTDTQYF. The rearrangement links TRBV6-1 to TRBJ2-3; TRBD2 agrees at 9 bases. V lost 2 bases to trimming and J lost 2 bases; unmatched junction nucleotides: 8. The CDR3 totals 17 residues. Per germline, CDR1 MNHNS and CDR2 SASEGT.